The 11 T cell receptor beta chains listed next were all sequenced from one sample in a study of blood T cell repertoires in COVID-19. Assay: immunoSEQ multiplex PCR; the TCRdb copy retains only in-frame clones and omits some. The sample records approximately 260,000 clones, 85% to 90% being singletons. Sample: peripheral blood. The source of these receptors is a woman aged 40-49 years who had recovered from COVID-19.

In DNA form, the CDR3 reads TGTGCCAGCAGCCCTCTCATTTCCGGGACAGGGGCCGCAAAACTGTTTTTT. Protein sequence: CASSPLISGTGAAKLFF. The chain is built from TRBV4-2 and TRBJ1-4; 10 bases map to TRBD1. From germline, CDR1 is LGHNA and CDR2 YNFKEQ. This CDR3 is 17 amino acids long. Trimming cost V 4 bases and J 10 bases; bases outside gene matches: 15.

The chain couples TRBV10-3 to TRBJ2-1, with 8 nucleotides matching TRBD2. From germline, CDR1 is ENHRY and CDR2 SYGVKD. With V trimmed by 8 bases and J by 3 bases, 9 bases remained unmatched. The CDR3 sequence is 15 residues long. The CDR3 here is CAIGGFGTSYNEQFF. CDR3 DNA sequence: TGTGCCATCGGGGGGTTCGGGACTAGCTACAATGAGCAGTTCTTC.

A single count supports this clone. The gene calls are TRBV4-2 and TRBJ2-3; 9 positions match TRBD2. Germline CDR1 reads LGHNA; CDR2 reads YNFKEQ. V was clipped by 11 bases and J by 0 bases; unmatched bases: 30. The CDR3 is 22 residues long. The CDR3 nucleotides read TGTGCCCGCCGCCAAGATTGGGGGGGAGCAGTAGCGGGGGACCCTAGCACAGATACGCAGTATTTT. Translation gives CARRQDWGGAVAGDPSTDTQYF.

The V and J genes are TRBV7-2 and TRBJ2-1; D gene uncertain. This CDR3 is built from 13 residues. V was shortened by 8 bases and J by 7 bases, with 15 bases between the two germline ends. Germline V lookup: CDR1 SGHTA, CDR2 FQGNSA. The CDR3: CASARTERNEQFF. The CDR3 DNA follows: TGTGCCAGCGCTCGAACCGAGAGGAATGAGCAGTTCTTC.

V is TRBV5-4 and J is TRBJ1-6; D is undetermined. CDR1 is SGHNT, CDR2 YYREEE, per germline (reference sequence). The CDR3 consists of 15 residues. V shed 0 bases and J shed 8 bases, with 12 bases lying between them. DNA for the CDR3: TGTGCCAGCAGCTTGGATTCCCGCGGGGATTCACCCCTCCACTTT. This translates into CASSLDSRGDSPLHF.

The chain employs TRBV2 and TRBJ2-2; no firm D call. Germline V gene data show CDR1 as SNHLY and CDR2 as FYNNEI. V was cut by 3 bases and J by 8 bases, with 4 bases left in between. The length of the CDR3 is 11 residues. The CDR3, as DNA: TGTGCCAGCAGTGACCCAGGGGAGCTGTTTTTT. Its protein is CASSDPGELFF.

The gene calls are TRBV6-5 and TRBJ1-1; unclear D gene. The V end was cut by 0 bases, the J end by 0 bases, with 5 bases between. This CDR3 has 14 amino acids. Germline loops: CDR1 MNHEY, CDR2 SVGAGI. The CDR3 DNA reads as TGTGCCAGCAGTTACTCACAGATGAACACTGAAGCTTTCTTT. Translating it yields CASSYSQMNTEAFF.

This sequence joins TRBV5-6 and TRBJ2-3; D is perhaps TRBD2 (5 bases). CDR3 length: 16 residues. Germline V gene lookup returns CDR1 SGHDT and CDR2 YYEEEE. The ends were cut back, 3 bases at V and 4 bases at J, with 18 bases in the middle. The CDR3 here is CASSSSLGGLSDTQYF. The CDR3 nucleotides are TGTGCCAGCAGCTCGAGCCTAGGAGGATTATCAGATACGCAGTATTTT.

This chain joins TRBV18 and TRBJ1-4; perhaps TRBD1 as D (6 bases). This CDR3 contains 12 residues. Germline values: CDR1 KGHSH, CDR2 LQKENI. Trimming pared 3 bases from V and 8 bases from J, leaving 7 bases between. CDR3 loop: CASSPDREKLFF. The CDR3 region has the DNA TGTGCCAGCTCACCTGACAGGGAAAAACTGTTTTTT.

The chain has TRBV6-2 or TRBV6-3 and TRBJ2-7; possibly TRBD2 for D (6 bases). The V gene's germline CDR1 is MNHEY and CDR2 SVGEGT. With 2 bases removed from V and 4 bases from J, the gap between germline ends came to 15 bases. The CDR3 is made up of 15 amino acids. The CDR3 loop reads CASSYPGTSVYEQYV. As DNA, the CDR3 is TGTGCCAGCAGTTACCCGGGGACTTCGGTATACGAGCAGTACGTC.

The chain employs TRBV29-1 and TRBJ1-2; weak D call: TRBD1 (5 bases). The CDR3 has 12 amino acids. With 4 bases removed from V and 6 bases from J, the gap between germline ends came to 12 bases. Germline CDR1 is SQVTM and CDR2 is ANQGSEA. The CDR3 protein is CSVVEGRHGYTF. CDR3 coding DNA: TGCAGCGTTGTTGAGGGGAGGCATGGCTACACCTTC.